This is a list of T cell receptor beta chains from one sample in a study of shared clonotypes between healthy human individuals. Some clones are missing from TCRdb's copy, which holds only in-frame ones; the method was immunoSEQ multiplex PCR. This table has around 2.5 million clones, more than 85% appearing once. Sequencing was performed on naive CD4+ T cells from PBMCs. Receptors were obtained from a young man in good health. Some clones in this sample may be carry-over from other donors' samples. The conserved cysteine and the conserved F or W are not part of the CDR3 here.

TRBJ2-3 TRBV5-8 ASSIGSGRGIRTDTQY
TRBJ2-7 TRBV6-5 ASSYFSGSYEQY
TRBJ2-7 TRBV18 ASSTRTGDIDEQY
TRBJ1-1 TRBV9 ASSPWGVNTEAF
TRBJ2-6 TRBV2 ASISGANVLT
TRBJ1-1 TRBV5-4 ASSPEFRDDEAF
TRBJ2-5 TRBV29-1 SVDMNQETQY
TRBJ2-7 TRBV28 ASSGQYSGSGEEQY
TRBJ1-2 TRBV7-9 ASSLSGAYGYT
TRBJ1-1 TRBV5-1 ASSSGTAGIEAF
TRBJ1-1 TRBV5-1 ASSFVKGDMNTEAF
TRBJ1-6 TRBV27 ASSFGGDYNSPLH
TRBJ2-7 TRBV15 ATSLRWTGAYEQY
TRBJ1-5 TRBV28 ASRDRGYQPQH
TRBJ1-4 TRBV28 ASSLLGGTDEKLF
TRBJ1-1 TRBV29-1 SAVQGWTF
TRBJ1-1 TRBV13 ASSLRGAKVF
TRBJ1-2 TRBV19 ASEGDGYT
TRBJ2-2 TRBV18 ASSPLQNTGELF
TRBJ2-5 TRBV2 ASSEGLAGVETQY
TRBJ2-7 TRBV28 ASKESGTKDEQY
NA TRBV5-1 ASSLRAGWGEQY
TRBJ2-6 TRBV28 ASSPNPGEPGANVLT